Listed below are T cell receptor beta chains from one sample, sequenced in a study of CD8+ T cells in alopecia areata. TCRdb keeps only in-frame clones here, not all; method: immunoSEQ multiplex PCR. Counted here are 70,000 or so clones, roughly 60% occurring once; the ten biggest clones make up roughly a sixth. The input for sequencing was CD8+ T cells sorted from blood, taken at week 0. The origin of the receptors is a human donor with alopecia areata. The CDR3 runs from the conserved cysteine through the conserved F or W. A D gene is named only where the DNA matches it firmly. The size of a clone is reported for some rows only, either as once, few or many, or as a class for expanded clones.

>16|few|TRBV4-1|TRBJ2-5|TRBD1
TGCGCCAGCAGCCAAGGGTCCGCGGGACAGGGGAAGACCCAGTACTTC
CASSQGSAGQGKTQYF
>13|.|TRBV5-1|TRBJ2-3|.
TGCGCCAGCAGCTTGGTATTTGCAGATACGCAGTATTTT
CASSLVFADTQYF
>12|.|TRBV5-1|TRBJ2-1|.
TGCGCCAGCAGCTTGGAAAACAATGAGCAGTTCTTC
CASSLENNEQFF
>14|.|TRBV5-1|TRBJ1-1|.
TGCGCCAGCAGCTTGACCCCTGGGAACACTGAAGCTTTCTTT
CASSLTPGNTEAFF
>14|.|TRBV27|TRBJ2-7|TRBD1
TGTGCCAGCAGTTTAAGTGGGACAGCCTACGAGCAGTACTTC
CASSLSGTAYEQYF
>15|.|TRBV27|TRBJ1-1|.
TGTGCCAGCAGTTTATCTATGAGTCTGAACACTGAAGCTTTCTTT
CASSLSMSLNTEAFF
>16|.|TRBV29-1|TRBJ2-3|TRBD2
TGCAGCGTTGACGAGGTAGCGGGGGCAGACACAGATACGCAGTATTTT
CSVDEVAGADTDTQYF
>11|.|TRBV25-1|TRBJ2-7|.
TGTGCCAGCAGTGAATTGGTCGAGCAGTACTTC
CASSELVEQYF
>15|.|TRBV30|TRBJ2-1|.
TGTGCCTGGAGTTGGTTAGGGGGCTCCTACAATGAGCAGTTCTTC
CAWSWLGGSYNEQFF
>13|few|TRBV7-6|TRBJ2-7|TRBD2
TGTGCCAGCAGCGATAGCGGGGGTGACGAGCAGTACTTC
CASSDSGGDEQYF
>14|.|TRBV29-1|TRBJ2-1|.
TGCAGCGTTGTAGACTGGCGGGACTACAATGAGCAGTTCTTC
CSVVDWRDYNEQFF
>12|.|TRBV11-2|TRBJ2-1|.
TGTGCCAGCAGCCCCGTCTACAATGAGCAGTTCTTC
CASSPVYNEQFF
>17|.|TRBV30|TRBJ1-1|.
TGTGCCTGGAGTGCTAAATCGGGGGAATTACGGGACACTGAAGCTTTCTTT
CAWSAKSGELRDTEAFF
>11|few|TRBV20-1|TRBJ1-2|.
TGCAGTGCTCGTACGGGCTATGGCTACACCTTC
CSARTGYGYTF
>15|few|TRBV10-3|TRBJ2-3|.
TGTGCCATCAGTGAGGAAGACACCTCCACAGATACGCAGTATTTT
CAISEEDTSTDTQYF
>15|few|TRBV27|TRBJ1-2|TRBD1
TGTGCCAGCAGTTTATCAAGGGGGCAGAACTATGGCTACACCTTC
CASSLSRGQNYGYTF
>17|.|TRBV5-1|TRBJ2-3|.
TGCGCCAGCAGCGGTTTAGCACAGGGGACTAGCACAGATACGCAGTATTTT
CASSGLAQGTSTDTQYF
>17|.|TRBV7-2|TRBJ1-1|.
TGTGCCAGCAGCTTGATCTTGGGTCCCGGCATGAACACTGAAGCTTTCTTT
CASSLILGPGMNTEAFF
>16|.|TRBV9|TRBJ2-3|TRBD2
TGTGCCAGCAGCGTAATAGCGGGGGGCCCCACAGATACGCAGTATTTT
CASSVIAGGPTDTQYF
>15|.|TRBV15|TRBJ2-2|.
TGTGCCACCAGCACTCACCGGGACACCACCGGGGAGCTGTTTTTT
CATSTHRDTTGELFF
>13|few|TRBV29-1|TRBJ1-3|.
TGCAGCGTTGTTTTAAGAGGGGGAAACACCATATATTTT
CSVVLRGGNTIYF
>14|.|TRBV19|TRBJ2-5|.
TGTGCCAGTAGTATCATGGACACGCAAGAGACCCAGTACTTC
CASSIMDTQETQYF
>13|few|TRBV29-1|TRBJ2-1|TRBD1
TGCAGCGTGGACAGGTTGACCTACAATGAGCAGTTCTTC
CSVDRLTYNEQFF
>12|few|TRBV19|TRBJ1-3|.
TGTGCCAGTAGTATCCCGCTGGACACCATATATTTT
CASSIPLDTIYF
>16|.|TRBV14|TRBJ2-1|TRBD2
TGTGCCAGCAGCTGGACGACTAGCGGGATAAGGAATGAGCAGTTCTTC
CASSWTTSGIRNEQFF
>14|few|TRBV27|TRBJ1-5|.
TGTGCCAGCAGCCGACGGGACAAAAATCAGCCCCAGCATTTT
CASSRRDKNQPQHF
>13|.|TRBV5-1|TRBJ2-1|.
TGCGCCAGCAGCTTTATGTCCTACAATGAGCAGTTCTTC
CASSFMSYNEQFF
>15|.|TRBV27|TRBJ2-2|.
TGTGCCAGCAGTTTAGATTTCACCCGGGCCGGGGAGCTGTTTTTT
CASSLDFTRAGELFF
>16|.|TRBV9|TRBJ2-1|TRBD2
TGTGCCAGCAGCGTAGACGGGGCGGGAGCGGTGAATGAGCAGTTCTTC
CASSVDGAGAVNEQFF
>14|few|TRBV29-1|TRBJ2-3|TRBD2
TGCAGCGTTGGGCCTAGCGGGAACACAGATACGCAGTATTTT
CSVGPSGNTDTQYF
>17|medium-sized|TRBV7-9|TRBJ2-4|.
TGTGCCAGCAGCTCCACTCGGACAGCGGAAGAAAAAAACATTCAGTACTTC
CASSSTRTAEEKNIQYF
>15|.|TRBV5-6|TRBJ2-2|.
TGTGCCAGCAGCCAGGCGCGACGGAACACCGGGGAGCTGTTTTTT
CASSQARRNTGELFF
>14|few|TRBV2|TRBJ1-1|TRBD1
TGTGCCAGCAGGCCACTTACAGGGGGTACTGAAGCTTTCTTT
CASRPLTGGTEAFF
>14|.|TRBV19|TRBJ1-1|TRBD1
TGTGCCAGTAGGAACAGGGGGATGAACACTGAAGCTTTCTTT
CASRNRGMNTEAFF
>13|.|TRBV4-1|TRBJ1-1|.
TGCGCCAGCAGCCAAGGGGGGAACACTGAAGCTTTCTTT
CASSQGGNTEAFF
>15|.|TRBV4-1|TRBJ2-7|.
TGCGCCAGCAGCCAAGATAGAACCCCAGCTTGGGAGCAGTACTTC
CASSQDRTPAWEQYF
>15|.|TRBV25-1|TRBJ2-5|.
TGTGCCAGCAGTGAAGGCAGTTTATACCAAGAGACCCAGTACTTC
CASSEGSLYQETQYF
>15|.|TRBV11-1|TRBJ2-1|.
TGTGCCAGCAGCATGACTCGTAGGGGGTACAATGAGCAGTTCTTC
CASSMTRRGYNEQFF
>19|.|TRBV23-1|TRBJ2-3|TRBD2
TGCGCCAGCAGTCAATCGGTCCTAGCGGGAGGAGCTAGCACAGATACGCAGTATTTT
CASSQSVLAGGASTDTQYF
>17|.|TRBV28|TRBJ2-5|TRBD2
TGTGCCAGCACTCGGTTGATGACTAGCGCGTACCAAGAGACCCAGTACTTC
CASTRLMTSAYQETQYF
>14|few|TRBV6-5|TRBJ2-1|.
TGTGCCAGCAGTTACTCGAACTTAGGATACGAGCAGTTCTTC
CASSYSNLGYEQFF
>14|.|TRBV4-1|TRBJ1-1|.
TGCGCCAGCAGCCAGCTCTTGGGGGGAACTGAAGCTTTCTTT
CASSQLLGGTEAFF
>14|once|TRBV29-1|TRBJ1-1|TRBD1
TGCAGCGTGGGCCCGGGACAGGGGACCACTGAAGCTTTCTTT
CSVGPGQGTTEAFF
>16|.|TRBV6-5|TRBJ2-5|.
TGTGCCAGCAGTTCCGACTCTCGAGGGATCCAAGAGACCCAGTACTTC
CASSSDSRGIQETQYF
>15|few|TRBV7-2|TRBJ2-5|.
TGTGCCAGCAGCCCGGAGCCGCCTGTCCAAGAGACCCAGTACTTC
CASSPEPPVQETQYF
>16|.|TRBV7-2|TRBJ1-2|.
TGTGCCAGCAGCTTAGCTTCCTCCGAGTGGAGAGATGGCTACACCTTC
CASSLASSEWRDGYTF
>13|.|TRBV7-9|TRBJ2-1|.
TGTGCCAGCAGCTCATCAACGGGGGATGAGCAGTTCTTC
CASSSSTGDEQFF
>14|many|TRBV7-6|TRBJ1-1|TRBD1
TGTGCCAGCAGTGACAGGGGCTCGAACACTGAAGCTTTCTTT
CASSDRGSNTEAFF
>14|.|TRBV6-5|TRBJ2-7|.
TGTGCCAGCAGCCCAGGGGGAGGGTCCTACGAGCAGTACTTC
CASSPGGGSYEQYF
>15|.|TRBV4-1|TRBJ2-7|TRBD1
TGCGCCAGCAGCCAAGAGGGACAGGGGTGGTCCGAGCAGTACTTC
CASSQEGQGWSEQYF
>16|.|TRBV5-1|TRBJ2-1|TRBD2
TGCGCCAGCAGCTCAGGGACTAGCGGGAGATACAATGAGCAGTTCTTC
CASSSGTSGRYNEQFF
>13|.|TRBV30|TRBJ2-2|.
TGTGCCTGGAGTGCCGCCCGGACCGGGGAGCTGTTTTTT
CAWSAARTGELFF
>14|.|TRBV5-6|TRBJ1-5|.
TGTGCCAGCAGCTTTTGGGGTTACAATCAGCCCCAGCATTTT
CASSFWGYNQPQHF
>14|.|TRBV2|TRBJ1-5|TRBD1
TGTGCCAGCAGCGACAGGGGGATCGCTCAGCCCCAGCATTTT
CASSDRGIAQPQHF
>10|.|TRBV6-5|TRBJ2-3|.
TGTGCCAGCGGCGCAGATACGCAGTATTTT
CASGADTQYF
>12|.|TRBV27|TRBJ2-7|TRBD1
TGTGCCAGCAGTCCTACAGGGGCCGAGCAGTACTTC
CASSPTGAEQYF
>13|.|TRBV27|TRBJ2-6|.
TGTGCCAGCAGTTGGGATGGGGCCAACGTCCTGACTTTC
CASSWDGANVLTF